A single sample is the source of the 9 T cell receptor beta chains below, sequenced in a study of cytomegalovirus exposure and HLA in healthy donors. The study ran its PCR with 60 Vbeta and 13 Jbeta primers. Produced via immunoSEQ multiplex PCR; TCRdb's table is partial and in-frame only. The sample lists under 200,000 clones; around 69% were seen once. The sequenced sample was PBMCs. The origin of the receptors is a woman in her twenties or thirties in good health and CMV-seronegative.

The rearrangement links TRBV4-3 to TRBJ1-5; 7 bases map to TRBD1. The CDR3 contains 15 residues. Germline V CDR1 and CDR2: LGHNA, YSLEER. With 0 bases clipped from V and 4 bases from J, the junction kept 3 bases outside the gene matches. CDR3 bases: TGCGCCAGCAGCCAAGATGGGACAGAAAATCAGCCCCAGCATTTT. Protein sequence: CASSQDGTENQPQHF.

V gene TRBV5-1 combines with J gene TRBJ2-1; TRBD1 matches 7 bases. The CDR3 spans 13 residues. Trimming at V came to 0 bases and at J to 8 bases, leaving 2 bases not matched to a gene. Germline CDR1 SGHRS, CDR2 YFSETQ. The CDR3: CASSLGQGYEQFF. The CDR3 region has the DNA TGCGCCAGCAGCTTGGGACAGGGCTATGAGCAGTTCTTC.

V gene TRBV5-5 combines with J gene TRBJ1-2, with TRBD1 matching over 8 bases. The germline CDR1 and CDR2 sequences are SGHKS and YYEKEE (reference sequence). The J segment lost 5 bases and the V segment lost 4 bases, leaving 13 bases of the junction unmatched. The CDR3 has 16 residues. CDR3 protein: CASSTGTGEEFYGYTF. DNA of the CDR3: TGTGCCAGCAGCACCGGGACAGGCGAAGAATTTTATGGCTACACCTTC.

The genes are TRBV6-6 and TRBJ2-1; TRBD2 matches 15 bases. The CDR3 totals 15 residues. Germline trimming cut 11 bases from V and 9 bases from J; bases unmatched to any gene: 11. The germline CDR1 and CDR2 sequences are MNHNY and SVGAGI (reference sequence). CDR3 sequence: CAARTSGGALGEQFF. The CDR3, as DNA: TGTGCCGCTCGGACTAGCGGGGGGGCTCTAGGTGAGCAGTTCTTC.

The DNA of the CDR3 is TGTGCCAGCAGTCCTGGGGGGGCAGGGGGCGACATTCAGTACTTC. Its translation is CASSPGGAGGDIQYF. The chain couples TRBV9 to TRBJ2-4; tentative D call: TRBD1 (8 bases). V lost 5 bases and J 8 bases, leaving 20 bases between the germline ends. CDR1 and CDR2 from the germline V gene are SGDLS and YYNGEE. The CDR3 totals 15 residues.

V gene TRBV9 combines with J gene TRBJ1-5; the D is unclear. The CDR3 is 13 amino acids. The ends were cut back, 2 bases at V and 3 bases at J, with 6 bases in the middle. The germline CDR1 and CDR2 sequences are SGDLS and YYNGEE. This CDR3 is CASSVTNNQPQHF. Written as DNA, the CDR3 is TGTGCCAGCAGCGTGACAAACAATCAGCCCCAGCATTTT.

The chain joins TRBV11-2 to TRBJ2-1; tentative D call: TRBD2 (5 bases). The CDR3 is 12 residues long. V was cut by 3 bases and J by 7 bases, with 7 bases left in between. CDR1 SGHAT and CDR2 FQNNGV come from the germline V gene. In nucleotides, the CDR3 is TGTGCCAGCAGCTTGGGAGTTAATGAGCAGTTCTTC. Protein product: CASSLGVNEQFF. Full variable domain (outside the CDR3, taken from reference TRBV11-2 and TRBJ2-1): EAGVAQSPRYKIIEKRQSVAFWCNPISGHATLYWYQQILGQGPKLLIQFQNNGVVDDSQLPKDRFSAERLKGVDSTLKIQPAKLEDSAVYLCASSLGVNEQFFGPGTRLTVL.

This chain connects TRBV9 to TRBJ1-2; 8 bases match TRBD1. Germline trimming cut 3 bases from V and 4 bases from J; bases unmatched to any gene: 2. This CDR3 spans 13 amino acids. Germline V gives CDR1 SGDLS, CDR2 YYNGEE. The CDR3 loop reads CASSGTGIYGYTF. The CDR3 DNA reads TGTGCCAGCAGCGGGACAGGGATCTATGGCTACACCTTC. Together with reference TRBV9 and TRBJ1-2, the CDR3 gives the full variable domain: DSGVTQTPKHLITATGQRVTLRCSPRSGDLSVYWYQQSLDQGLQFLIQYYNGEERAKGNILERFSAQQFPDLHSELNLSSLELGDSALYFCASSGTGIYGYTFGSGTRLTVV.

The rearrangement uses TRBV15 and TRBJ2-2; D gene ambiguous. This CDR3 spans 14 amino acids. V was trimmed by 0 bases and J by 4 bases, leaving 6 bases between them. Germline assignment: CDR1 LNHNV and CDR2 YYDKDF (reference sequence). CDR3 nucleotide sequence: TGTGCCACCAGCAGAGATAGTGTCACCGGGGAGCTGTTTTTT. Translation gives CATSRDSVTGELFF.